This record looks at one T cell receptor beta chain sequence and its context. The antigen remains unidentified. Repertoires were generated with immunoSEQ multiplex PCR, while TCRdb's copy carries only in-frame clones and drops some. The repertoire holds 200,000 to 300,000 clones, with 80% to 95% as singletons. This sample is part of a study of cytomegalovirus exposure and HLA in healthy donors. Regarding the study as a whole: Cytomegalovirus status was reportedly diagnosed by the classifier with high specificity and sensitivity. The tendency of first-cohort TCR clusters to co-occur in the 90 to 150 validation repertoires emerged from a later analysis. Among the CMV-associated chains, a few were confirmed in vitro as specific for CMV antigens. Altogether, some 160 TCR beta chains were recorded as cytomegalovirus-associated.

Sequences were obtained from PBMCs. The source is a woman aged 30 to 39 in good health and CMV-seronegative.

The CDR3 bases are TGTGCCAGTAGTGCCTGGTCTGGCCTTTCCTACGAGCAGTACTTC. It codes for CASSAWSGLSYEQYF. The chain recombines TRBV19 with TRBJ2-7; D not resolved. Germline V gene lookup returns CDR1 LNHDA and CDR2 SQIVND (reference sequence). Between the trimmed V and J ends, which lost 5 bases and 1 base, there was a span of 15 bases. The CDR3 totals 15 residues.